This T cell receptor (beta chain) was sequenced in a study of PD-1 blockade in classical Hodgkin lymphoma. Study as a whole: On a schedule of every 2 weeks, patients received nivolumab 3 mg/kg intravenously.

Every patient was affected by relapse after autologous stem cell transplantation, while exposure to brentuximab vedotin was not uniform. Reported best responses ranged across complete response, partial response or progressive disease. The trim removed 5 bases at V and 7 bases at J, leaving 17 bases unmatched. CDR3 length: 18 amino acids. The germline V gene encodes CDR1 MGHDK and CDR2 SYGVNS. Study findings and constraints: Complete responders entered with baseline diversity on par with newly diagnosed patients, the results showed. By C4D1, diversity of CD4+ TCRs had risen significantly, whereas that of CD8+ TCRs had not.

This clone was seen a few times. The antigen is unknown. The method was immunoSEQ multiplex PCR; TCRdb's version includes in-frame clones alone and lacks a portion of them. Here the sample spans under 15,000 clones, just under 80% being singletons. V usage is TRBV25-1 and J usage is TRBJ1-2, with 12 positions matching TRBD1. The sample in question was peripheral blood mononuclear cells (PBMCs), obtained at baseline. The sequence derives from a human donor with classical Hodgkin lymphoma. CDR3 loop: CASSPRALAGQGASGYTF. In nucleotides, the CDR3 is TGTGCCAGCAGTCCTCGGGCCCTGGCGGGACAGGGGGCGTCTGGCTACACCTTC.